The 27 T cell receptor beta chains below come from one sample, sequenced in a study of vaccination effects on CD4 cells after COVID-19. Only in-frame clones appear in the TCRdb table, and some are missing; sequencing was by immunoSEQ multiplex PCR. The sample has approximately 66,000 clones, 70% to 85% seen once. These TCRs' antigens remain unknown. Culture lasted 10 days before CD4+ T cell isolation. Participants completed two doses of the BNT162b2 or mRNA-1273 vaccine. The sequencing here drew on CD4+ T cells from PBMCs cultured without peptide, taken after COVID-19 vaccination. These receptors were taken from a human donor who received a COVID-19 vaccine.

This clone was counted between two and nine times. The V and J genes are TRBV24-1 and TRBJ2-1; D is perhaps TRBD1 (5 bases). Germline-derived CDR1 and CDR2 are KGHDR and SFDVKD. The CDR3 has 14 amino acids. V was shortened by 4 bases and J by 7 bases, with 13 bases between the two germline ends. CDR3: CATSDPTAWNEQFF. The CDR3 region has the DNA TGTGCCACCAGTGACCCGACAGCGTGGAATGAGCAGTTCTTC.

The chain uses TRBV6-1 and TRBJ1-5; D is ambiguous. The CDR3 is 12 amino acids. Per germline, CDR1 MNHNS and CDR2 SASEGT. Deletions cut 2 bases from V and 7 bases from J, with 6 bases between. The CDR3 is CASSEPPQPQHF. The CDR3 DNA is TGTGCCAGCAGTGAACCACCCCAGCCCCAGCATTTT.

The chain is built from TRBV4-3 and TRBJ2-2; D may be TRBD1 (6 bases). Germline V lookup: CDR1 LGHNA, CDR2 YSLEER. V was trimmed by 2 bases and J by 7 bases, leaving 11 bases between them. CDR3 length: 14 residues. CDR3 protein: CASSQHTGNGELFF. The CDR3 nucleotides read TGCGCCAGCAGCCAACACACAGGGAACGGGGAGCTGTTTTTT.

This clone was detected once. The chain carries TRBV28 and TRBJ2-2; the D gene is possibly TRBD2 (5 bases). Trimming took 0 bases from V and 1 from J, leaving 15 bases between them. Germline-derived CDR1 and CDR2 are MDHEN and SYDVKM. The CDR3 covers 18 residues. CDR3: CASSLWGVSEENTGELFF. The CDR3 DNA reads TGTGCCAGCAGTTTATGGGGAGTATCGGAGGAGAACACCGGGGAGCTGTTTTTT. The variable domain in full, with the rest retrieved from reference TRBV28 and TRBJ2-2, is DVKVTQSSRYLVKRTGEKVFLECVQDMDHENMFWYRQDPGLGLRLIYFSYDVKMKEKGDIPEGYSVSREKKERFSLILESASTNQTSMYLCASSLWGVSEENTGELFFGEGSRLTVL.

This rearrangement joins TRBV9 to TRBJ2-2; 7 bases agree with TRBD1. Per the germline V gene, CDR1 is SGDLS and CDR2 is YYNGEE. The CDR3 consists of 15 residues. After removal of 4 bases from V and 5 bases from J, the junction contained 8 bases not matched to a gene. The DNA of the CDR3 is TGTGCCAGCAGCCCCCGACAGGGAAATACCGGGGAGCTGTTTTTT. Translating it yields CASSPRQGNTGELFF.

This clone was picked up many times. The gene calls are TRBV29-1 and TRBJ1-2; D is undetermined. The CDR3 length is 12 residues. Deletions cut 7 bases from V and 5 bases from J, with 14 bases between. Germline-derived CDR1 and CDR2 are SQVTM and ANQGSEA. The CDR3 sequence is CSALRAGYGYTF. In DNA, the CDR3 is TGCAGCGCTCTGAGGGCTGGTTATGGCTACACCTTC.

The gene calls are TRBV7-8 and TRBJ2-1, with D unclear. The CDR3 has 14 residues. Germline values: CDR1 SGHVS, CDR2 FQNEAQ. V dropped 3 bases and J dropped 9 bases, with 15 bases sitting between them. The CDR3 loop is CASSFGSIFLEQFF. The DNA for the CDR3 is TGTGCCAGCAGCTTTGGCTCGATCTTCCTTGAGCAGTTCTTC.

Only a few counts were recorded for this clone. J is TRBJ1-5 and V is TRBV19, with D uncertain. CDR1 is LNHDA, CDR2 SQIVND, per germline (reference sequence). The germline V and J ends were trimmed by 0 bases and 1 base, with 7 bases remaining between them. CDR3 size: 15 residues. The CDR3 loop reads CASSIDGRSNQPQHF. CDR3 nucleotides: TGTGCCAGTAGTATAGACGGCAGAAGCAATCAGCCCCAGCATTTT.

The chain is built from TRBV27 and TRBJ1-2; possibly TRBD1 for D (6 bases). The CDR3 is 13 amino acids. V shed 6 bases and J shed 6 bases, with 14 bases lying between them. Germline V gene data show CDR1 as MNHEY and CDR2 as SMNVEV (reference sequence). The CDR3 protein is CASRNRERDGYTF. For the CDR3, the DNA is TGTGCCAGCAGAAACAGGGAGAGGGATGGCTACACCTTC.

The chain uses TRBV4-2 and TRBJ2-5, with 9 bases fitting TRBD2. V trimming: 3 bases; J trimming: 0 bases; junction bases outside the gene matches: 5. The germline CDR1 and CDR2 sequences are LGHNA and YNFKEQ. The length of the CDR3 is 16 residues. The CDR3 loop is CASSQGTSLYQETQYF. CDR3 sequence (DNA): TGTGCCAGCAGCCAGGGGACTAGCCTGTACCAAGAGACCCAGTACTTC.

This sequence joins TRBV6-5 and TRBJ1-2, with a tentative D call TRBD1 (6 bases). The V and J ends lost 8 bases and 4 bases respectively, with 14 bases between them. Looked up from germline, CDR1 is MNHEY and CDR2 is SVGAGI. The CDR3 covers 13 residues. The CDR3 sequence is CASCPTGAYGYTF. The CDR3 coding sequence is TGTGCCAGCTGCCCAACGGGGGCCTATGGCTACACCTTC.

The chain employs TRBV6-5 and TRBJ1-4, with TRBD1 matching 8 bases. CDR1 is MNHEY and CDR2 is SVGAGI in the germline V gene. The CDR3 contains 14 residues. V lost 5 bases and J lost 5; bases outside the gene matches: 4. The DNA for the CDR3 is TGTGCCAGCAGTATACAGGGGGGGAATGAAAAACTGTTTTTT. Translating it yields CASSIQGGNEKLFF.

The chain employs TRBV7-3 and TRBJ2-2, with 7 bases identical to TRBD2. The V and J ends lost 2 bases and 3 bases, in that order; junction bases with no gene match: 3. CDR3 length: 15 amino acids. CDR1 and CDR2 (germline): SGHTA, FQGTGA. The CDR3 nucleotides read TGTGCCAGCAGCTTAGCGGGGAGGGACACCGGGGAGCTGTTTTTT. It specifies CASSLAGRDTGELFF.

The chain combines TRBV27 with TRBJ2-6; D is uncertain. The CDR3 runs 14 residues. CDR1 is MNHEY, CDR2 SMNVEV, per germline (reference sequence). Trimming removed 6 bases from V and 4 bases from J, with 10 bases in between. Here the CDR3 DNA reads TGTGCCAGCAGAGGACCCTCGGGGGCCAACGTCCTGACTTTC. Amino acids: CASRGPSGANVLTF.

The chain uses TRBV3-1 (or the pseudogene TRBV3-2) and TRBJ1-3, with D maybe TRBD1 (5 bases). This CDR3 is built from 15 residues. Germline V gene sequence: CDR1 LGHDT, CDR2 YNNKEL (reference sequence). Trimming stripped 0 bases from V and 5 bases from J, with 11 bases between. The CDR3 protein is CASSQDRQPRNTIYF. CDR3 sequence (DNA): TGTGCCAGCAGCCAAGATAGACAGCCGAGAAACACCATATATTTT.

This chain links TRBV28 with TRBJ2-6; D unclear. CDR1 and CDR2 (germline): MDHEN, SYDVKM. V dropped 6 bases and J dropped 3 bases, with 9 bases sitting between them. The CDR3 is made up of 14 amino acids. The CDR3 DNA sequence: TGTGCCAGCAGGCGGTTCAATGGGGCCAACGTCCTGACTTTC. This codes for CASRRFNGANVLTF.

The J gene is TRBJ2-7, the V gene TRBV21-1; TRBD1, the table's D call, lacks a check against the DNA. TRBV21-1 corresponds to a pseudogene. CDR3 size: 13 residues. CDR3 residues: CARWAGTGVEQYV. The DNA of the CDR3 is TGTGCCAGGTGGGCCGGGACAGGGGTCGAGCAGTACGTC.

J is TRBJ2-3 and V is TRBV24-1; 7 nucleotides align to TRBD1. CDR1 KGHDR and CDR2 SFDVKD come from the germline V gene. The trim removed 0 bases at V and 5 bases at J, leaving 10 bases unmatched. This CDR3 is built from 17 residues. The CDR3 DNA reads TGTGCCACCAGTGATTTGCACGGGACAGAGGCTGGAGATACGCAGTATTTT. Translating it yields CATSDLHGTEAGDTQYF.

In its sample, this clone is medium-sized. The CDR3 DNA reads as TGCGCCAGCAGCCATCCGGGACTTCGGAACACCGGGGAGCTGTTTTTT. This codes for CASSHPGLRNTGELFF. This sequence joins TRBV5-1 and TRBJ2-2, with D tentatively TRBD2 (6 bases). V lost 4 bases, J lost 1 base, and 14 bases lay in between. This CDR3 has 16 amino acids. Per the germline V gene, CDR1 is SGHRS and CDR2 is YFSETQ.

For the CDR3, the DNA is TGCGCCAGCAGCCGGGGACAGATTAATGAAAAACTGTTTTTT. This encodes CASSRGQINEKLFF. The rearrangement links TRBV4-1 to TRBJ1-4, with 7 bases that match TRBD1. This CDR3 spans 14 amino acids. V was pared by 4 bases and J by 4 bases, with 3 bases of the junction left unmatched. Germline V CDR1 and CDR2: MGHRA, YSYEKL.

J is TRBJ2-1 and V is TRBV6-5, with a possible D match to TRBD2 (5 bases). The length of the CDR3 is 14 residues. Germline V CDR1 and CDR2: MNHEY, SVGAGI. Deletions cut 6 bases from V and 12 bases from J, with 21 bases between. The CDR3 reads CASSEDWDNVRQFF. CDR3 DNA sequence: TGTGCCAGCAGCGAGGACTGGGATAATGTTAGGCAGTTCTTC.

The chain carries TRBV5-4 and TRBJ2-6, with a tentative D call TRBD2 (7 bases). Trimming took 7 bases from V and 4 from J, leaving 15 bases between them. CDR1 SGHNT and CDR2 YYREEE come from the germline V gene (reference sequence). This CDR3 comprises 15 residues. The DNA for the CDR3 is TGTGCCAGCGGAGGTCGGGGGGCGGGGGCCAACGTCCTGACTTTC. As protein: CASGGRGAGANVLTF.

The V gene is TRBV3-1 (or the pseudogene TRBV3-2), the J gene TRBJ2-5; D perhaps matches TRBD1 (6 bases). CDR3 length: 12 amino acids. Per germline, CDR1 LGHDT and CDR2 YNNKEL (reference sequence). V shed 8 bases and J shed 7 bases, with 14 bases lying between them. DNA of the CDR3: TGTGCCAGCGAGGGGGTAGGAGCGACCCAGTACTTC. Amino acid sequence: CASEGVGATQYF.

This clone was counted a few times. The chain joins TRBV7-2 to TRBJ1-6, with D possibly matching TRBD1 (6 bases). The germline CDR1 and CDR2 sequences are SGHTA and FQGNSA. The V and J ends lost 5 bases and 9 bases respectively, with 17 bases between them. The CDR3 contains 15 residues. CDR3 region: CASSTRTVFSSPLHF. The DNA for the CDR3 is TGTGCCAGCAGCACCCGGACAGTGTTTAGTTCACCCCTCCACTTT.

The rearrangement joins TRBV29-1 to TRBJ2-3; perhaps TRBD2 as D (5 bases). The V and J ends lost 3 bases and 1 base respectively, with 5 bases between them. Germline V CDR1 and CDR2: SQVTM, ANQGSEA. This CDR3 region has 12 residues. As DNA, the CDR3 is TGCAGCGTTGACGGGGGCACAGATACGCAGTATTTT. This codes for CSVDGGTDTQYF.

The rearrangement joins TRBV6-5 to TRBJ1-2, with D maybe TRBD1 (5 bases). The CDR3 runs to 13 residues. Deletions cut 6 bases from V and 8 bases from J, with 16 bases between. CDR1 is MNHEY and CDR2 is SVGAGI in the germline V gene. The CDR3 region has the DNA TGTGCCAGCAGACCTCCGGGGGTTTGGGGCTACACCTTC. Protein product: CASRPPGVWGYTF.

The chain uses TRBV6-1 and TRBJ2-1; TRBD2 agrees at 9 bases. The ends lost 1 base at V and 12 bases at J; junction bases unmatched: 10. The CDR3 sequence is 15 residues long. CDR1 is MNHNS and CDR2 is SASEGT in the germline V gene. The CDR3 DNA is TGTGCCAGCAGTGAAGTGGCTAGCGGGGTCTTAGTGCAGTTCTTC. Residues: CASSEVASGVLVQFF.